Listed here are 7 T cell receptor beta chains from one sample, sequenced in a study of blood T cell repertoires in COVID-19. The data were produced by immunoSEQ multiplex PCR, yet TCRdb's version contains in-frame clones alone and is incomplete. The data hold about 190,000 clones, with 90% observed a single time. The sequencing input was peripheral blood. All receptors come from a man over 45 with acute or convalescent COVID-19.

V and J are TRBV6-5 and TRBJ1-5; TRBD1 matches at 7 bases. The V and J ends lost 5 bases and 0 bases, in that order; junction bases with no gene match: 4. The CDR3 is made up of 15 amino acids. Germline values: CDR1 MNHEY, CDR2 SVGAGI. The CDR3 reads CASSRDSYSNQPQHF. CDR3 bases: TGTGCCAGCAGTCGGGACAGCTATAGCAATCAGCCCCAGCATTTT.

This clone was observed a single time. J is TRBJ2-7 and V is TRBV11-2, with TRBD1 matching over 9 bases. This CDR3 comprises 15 residues. Germline assignment: CDR1 SGHAT and CDR2 FQNNGV. V dropped 6 bases and J dropped 2; count of bases not matched to a gene: 8. DNA for the CDR3: TGTGCCAGCAGAAGTATGGGGACAGGGACCTACGAGCAGTACTTC. This encodes CASRSMGTGTYEQYF.

CDR3 sequence reads: CASSVDGQGTYEQYF. CDR3 DNA: TGTGCCAGCAGCGTAGACGGACAGGGGACCTACGAGCAGTACTTC. The J gene is TRBJ2-7, the V gene TRBV9, with 9 positions matching TRBD1. Germline V CDR1 and CDR2: SGDLS, YYNGEE. CDR3 length: 15 amino acids. Germline trimming cut 0 bases from V and 2 bases from J; bases unmatched to any gene: 3.

The chain recombines TRBV19 with TRBJ2-5; 7 positions match TRBD1. This CDR3 has 15 amino acids. The germline CDR1 and CDR2 sequences are LNHDA and SQIVND (reference sequence). With 6 bases clipped from V and 5 bases from J, the junction kept 12 bases outside the gene matches. The CDR3 is CASRETGVTVETQYF. The CDR3 DNA is TGTGCCAGTAGGGAAACAGGGGTGACCGTGGAGACCCAGTACTTC.

The rearrangement joins TRBV28 to TRBJ1-2, with 7 bases fitting TRBD1. Trimming at V came to 6 bases and at J to 3 bases, leaving 7 bases not matched to a gene. CDR1 MDHEN and CDR2 SYDVKM come from the germline V gene. The CDR3 contains 14 residues. CDR3: CASSPRTGDYGYTF. The CDR3 nucleotides are TGTGCCAGCAGCCCTAGGACAGGAGACTATGGCTACACCTTC.

This clone was detected a few times. The chain has TRBV9 and TRBJ1-3; D is perhaps TRBD1 (6 bases). The germline gives CDR1 SGDLS, CDR2 YYNGEE. The CDR3 contains 16 residues. Trimming left V 4 bases short and J 4 bases short, with 18 bases between. The CDR3 loop is CASSPRQDSGGNTIYF. The CDR3 DNA reads as TGTGCCAGCAGCCCCCGACAGGATTCCGGGGGAAACACCATATATTTT.

V gene TRBV20-1 combines with J gene TRBJ1-4; D is ambiguous. This CDR3 spans 16 amino acids. Germline V gene lookup returns CDR1 DFQATT and CDR2 SNEGSKA (reference sequence). The ends were cut back, 3 bases at V and 2 bases at J, with 16 bases in the middle. Written as DNA, the CDR3 is TGCAGTGCTAGTCGGAGGAGGATCGATACTAATGAAAAACTGTTTTTT. Its protein is CSASRRRIDTNEKLFF.